This is a list of T cell receptor beta chains from one sample in a study of technical replicates of blood from a few donors. Generated by immunoSEQ multiplex PCR, the TCRdb table keeps only in-frame clones and is missing some. The table lists around 81,000 clones, approximately 96% of them singletons. Sequenced input: T cells isolated from PBMCs. Receptors were obtained from a human donor in good health. CDR3s include the opening cysteine and the closing phenylalanine or tryptophan. A D gene is named only where the DNA matches it firmly. The listing skips clone size in some rows; elsewhere it reads once, few, many or a size class.

V: TRBV27
size: .
D: TRBD1
J: TRBJ2-7
DNA: TGTGCCAGCAGTTTGCGGACAGGGTCTATTTACGAGCAGTACTTC
CDR3: CASSLRTGSIYEQYF

V: TRBV7-2
size: .
D: .
J: TRBJ2-7
DNA: TGTGCCAGCAGCCCAGCCTACGAGCAGTACTTC
CDR3: CASSPAYEQYF

V: TRBV6-1
size: .
D: .
J: TRBJ1-2
DNA: TGTGCCAGCAGTGCATTACCCGGGACATCGGAAGGCTACACCTTC
CDR3: CASSALPGTSEGYTF

V: TRBV29-1
size: .
D: TRBD2
J: TRBJ2-7
DNA: TGCAGCGTAGAGACTAGCGGGAGGAAACCCTACGAGCAGTACTTC
CDR3: CSVETSGRKPYEQYF

V: TRBV6-4
size: few
D: TRBD2
J: TRBJ2-2
DNA: TGTGCCAGTAGGACTAGCGGACATACGAACACCGGGGAGCTGTTTTTT
CDR3: CASRTSGHTNTGELFF

V: TRBV6-6
size: .
D: .
J: TRBJ1-5
DNA: TGTGCCAGCAGTTACCGACAGGGCAATCAGCCCCAGCATTTT
CDR3: CASSYRQGNQPQHF

V: TRBV7-9
size: .
D: TRBD2
J: TRBJ2-5
DNA: TGTGCCAGCAGCTTACGGACTAGCGGCTACCAAGAGACCCAGTACTTC
CDR3: CASSLRTSGYQETQYF

V: TRBV4-2
size: .
D: .
J: TRBJ2-3
DNA: TGTGCCAGCAGCAGAGGACAGGGAGGGACAGATACGCAGTATTTT
CDR3: CASSRGQGGTDTQYF

V: TRBV25-1
size: .
D: TRBD1
J: TRBJ1-5
DNA: TGTGCCAGCAGTGATCAGACAGGGTATCAGCCCCAGCATTTT
CDR3: CASSDQTGYQPQHF

V: TRBV5-6
size: .
D: .
J: TRBJ2-4
DNA: TGTGCCAGTACAGGCACCCGGACAGCCAAAAACATTCAGTACTTC
CDR3: CASTGTRTAKNIQYF

V: TRBV7-6
size: .
D: TRBD1
J: TRBJ2-2
DNA: TGTGCCAGCAGCTCACAGGGGTCCGGGGAGCTGTTTTTT
CDR3: CASSSQGSGELFF

V: TRBV30
size: .
D: TRBD2
J: TRBJ2-5
DNA: TGTGCCTGGAGTGACGGAGTAGCGGGAGGGGCCGGGGAGACCCAGTACTTC
CDR3: CAWSDGVAGGAGETQYF

V: TRBV5-1
size: .
D: .
J: TRBJ1-3
DNA: TGCGCCAGCAGCCCGGACACGGCTGGAAACACCATATATTTT
CDR3: CASSPDTAGNTIYF

V: TRBV4-3
size: .
D: .
J: TRBJ2-2
DNA: TGCGCCAGCAGCCAAGACAGTTCTGCATCCACCGGGGAGCTGTTTTTT
CDR3: CASSQDSSASTGELFF

V: TRBV6-5
size: .
D: .
J: TRBJ1-1
DNA: TGTGCCAGCATGGGCAAAATGAACACTGAAGCTTTCTTT
CDR3: CASMGKMNTEAFF

V: TRBV10-3
size: .
D: .
J: TRBJ2-6
DNA: TGTGCCACCCGACAGACTGAAATCTCTGGGGCCAACGTCCTGACTTTC
CDR3: CATRQTEISGANVLTF

V: TRBV6-5
size: .
D: TRBD2
J: TRBJ2-1
DNA: TGTGCCAGTTGGCCTAGCGGCTCCTACAATGAGCAGTTCTTC
CDR3: CASWPSGSYNEQFF

V: TRBV6-6
size: .
D: .
J: TRBJ1-2
DNA: TGTGCCAGCGGCCCGTACCAGGCACTAGGCAACACCTTC
CDR3: CASGPYQALGNTF

V: TRBV10-3
size: few
D: TRBD1
J: TRBJ1-1
DNA: TGTGCCATCAGTGATAGGGGGACAGGGGAGGTTGCTGAAGCTTTCTTT
CDR3: CAISDRGTGEVAEAFF

V: TRBV27
size: .
D: TRBD1
J: TRBJ2-1
DNA: TGTGCCAGCAGCTTAGGACAGGGAATTGGCAATGAGCAGTTCTTC
CDR3: CASSLGQGIGNEQFF

V: TRBV10-3
size: .
D: .
J: TRBJ2-3
DNA: TGTGCCATCTGGGGCGAATCCACAGATACGCAGTATTTT
CDR3: CAIWGESTDTQYF

V: TRBV11-3
size: .
D: TRBD2
J: TRBJ2-7
DNA: TGTGCCAGCAGCTTTATGGGACTACCTGGTGAGCAGTACTTC
CDR3: CASSFMGLPGEQYF